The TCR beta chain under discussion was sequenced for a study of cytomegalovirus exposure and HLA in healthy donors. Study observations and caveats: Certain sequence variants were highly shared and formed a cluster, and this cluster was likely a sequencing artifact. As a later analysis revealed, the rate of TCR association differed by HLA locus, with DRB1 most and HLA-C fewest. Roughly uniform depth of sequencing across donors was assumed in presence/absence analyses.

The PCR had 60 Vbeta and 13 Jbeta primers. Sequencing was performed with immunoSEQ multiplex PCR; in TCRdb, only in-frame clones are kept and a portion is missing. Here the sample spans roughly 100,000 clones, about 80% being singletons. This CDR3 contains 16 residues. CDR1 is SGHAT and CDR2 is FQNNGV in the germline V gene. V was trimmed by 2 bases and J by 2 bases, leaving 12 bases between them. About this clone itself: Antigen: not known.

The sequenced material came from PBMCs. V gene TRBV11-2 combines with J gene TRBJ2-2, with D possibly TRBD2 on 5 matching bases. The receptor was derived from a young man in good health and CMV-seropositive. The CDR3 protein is CASSLRGPSNTGELFF. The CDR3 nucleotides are TGTGCCAGCAGCTTACGGGGTCCTTCAAACACCGGGGAGCTGTTTTTT.